This passage covers 21 T cell receptor beta chains from one sample sequenced in a study of blood T cell repertoires in COVID-19. Only in-frame clones appear in the TCRdb table, and some are missing; sequencing was by immunoSEQ multiplex PCR. Of 200,000 to 300,000 clones in the sample, less than 90% were seen once. The sample taken for sequencing was peripheral blood. Source of these receptors: a man in his sixties with acute or convalescent COVID-19.

This chain joins TRBV18 and TRBJ1-5; a weak D match, TRBD1 (6 bases). Germline loops: CDR1 KGHSH, CDR2 LQKENI. The CDR3 runs to 14 residues. Trimming shortened V by 4 bases and J by 2 bases, and 9 bases separated the two germline ends. The CDR3, as DNA: TGTGCCAGCTCACAGGGGGTCGGCAATCAGCCCCAGCATTTT. It yields the protein CASSQGVGNQPQHF.

This chain connects TRBV5-6 to TRBJ1-3; tentative D call: TRBD1 (6 bases). This CDR3 has 17 residues. Trimming removed 2 bases at V and 0 bases at J, with 15 bases between. Germline V gene sequence: CDR1 SGHDT, CDR2 YYEEEE. The CDR3 DNA follows: TGTGCCAGCAGCTTTATAAACAGGGTCGGCTCTGGAAACACCATATATTTT. This sequence encodes CASSFINRVGSGNTIYF.

This clone was seen more than once but under ten times. This rearrangement joins TRBV28 to TRBJ1-6; 7 bases map to TRBD1. V gave up 5 bases and J gave up 4 bases; unmatched junction bases: 11. The germline gives CDR1 MDHEN, CDR2 SYDVKM. CDR3 length: 17 amino acids. CDR3 residues: CASSLLHPGQYNSPLHF. The CDR3 DNA reads TGTGCCAGCAGTCTCCTCCACCCGGGACAGTATAATTCACCCCTCCACTTT.

The genes are TRBV12-3 or TRBV12-4 and TRBJ2-3, with D perhaps matching TRBD1 (6 bases). The length of the CDR3 is 13 residues. The ends were cut back, 4 bases at V and 7 bases at J, with 12 bases in the middle. The CDR3 DNA follows: TGTGCCAGCAGTTCCCCCACAGGGTATACGCAGTATTTT. Its translation: CASSSPTGYTQYF.

This clone was seen only a few times. The chain uses TRBV7-9 and TRBJ1-2; tentatively, D is TRBD1 (6 bases). Per germline, CDR1 SEHNR and CDR2 FQNEAQ (reference sequence). With 4 bases removed from V and 4 bases from J, the gap between germline ends came to 13 bases. The CDR3 is made up of 14 amino acids. The CDR3 sequence is CASSWGQTAYGYTF. The DNA of the CDR3 is TGTGCCAGCAGCTGGGGGCAGACGGCCTATGGCTACACCTTC.

This clone was seen once. The V and J genes are TRBV7-3 and TRBJ2-7; possibly TRBD2 for D (5 bases). V was trimmed by 4 bases and J by 1 base, leaving 11 bases between them. Per the germline V gene, CDR1 is SGHTA and CDR2 is FQGTGA. This CDR3 contains 14 residues. The CDR3 protein is CASSWTSGSYEQYF. CDR3 DNA sequence: TGTGCCAGCAGCTGGACCTCGGGATCCTACGAGCAGTACTTC.

V is TRBV4-1 and J is TRBJ1-4; 10 nucleotides match TRBD1. Unmatched junction bases numbered 4, after V lost 6 bases and J lost 3 bases. CDR1 is MGHRA, CDR2 YSYEKL, per germline. The CDR3 consists of 15 residues. In DNA form, the CDR3 reads TGCGCCAGCAGAGGACAGGGGGTGGCTAATGAAAAACTGTTTTTT. Its translation: CASRGQGVANEKLFF.

This chain links TRBV28 with TRBJ2-1, with D perhaps TRBD2 (6 bases). V was shortened by 2 bases and J by 2 bases, with 10 bases between the two germline ends. The CDR3 runs 15 residues. Looked up from germline, CDR1 is MDHEN and CDR2 is SYDVKM. This CDR3 is CASSLETSTYNEQFF. DNA of the CDR3: TGTGCCAGCAGTTTAGAGACTAGTACCTACAATGAGCAGTTCTTC.

CDR3 sequence reads: CASSSGLTFGYTF. Here the CDR3 DNA reads TGTGCCAGCAGCTCGGGACTGACTTTTGGCTACACCTTC. This chain links TRBV7-6 with TRBJ1-2, with D tentatively TRBD1 (5 bases). Germline V gene sequence: CDR1 SGHVS, CDR2 FNYEAQ. V lost 4 bases, J lost 7 bases, and 13 bases lay in between. CDR3 size: 13 residues.

The chain joins TRBV4-3 to TRBJ1-2; 9 bases fit TRBD1. Germline CDR1 and CDR2: LGHNA and YSLEER. The CDR3 loop spans 14 amino acids. V shed 0 bases, J shed 8 bases, and the junction held 4 bases outside the gene matches. For the CDR3, the DNA is TGCGCCAGCAGCCAAGAGACAGGGGGACGCGGCTACACCTTC. Its translation: CASSQETGGRGYTF.

The chain combines TRBV2 with TRBJ2-7, with D hard to call. V was pared by 2 bases and J by 5 bases, with 4 bases between. The CDR3 contains 11 residues. Looked up from germline, CDR1 is SNHLY and CDR2 is FYNNEI. The CDR3 is CASSESDEQYF. The DNA of the CDR3 is TGTGCCAGCAGTGAATCCGACGAGCAGTACTTC.

The chain couples TRBV2 to TRBJ2-7; 12 bases align to TRBD2. CDR3 length: 17 amino acids. Germline V lookup: CDR1 SNHLY, CDR2 FYNNEI. Trimming at V came to 4 bases and at J to 0 bases, leaving 7 bases not matched to a gene. The CDR3 spells CASSAPSGRESSYEQYF. The CDR3 coding sequence is TGTGCCAGCAGTGCCCCTAGCGGGAGGGAGAGCTCCTACGAGCAGTACTTC.

The chain uses TRBV2 and TRBJ1-2; 8 bases match TRBD1. Germline CDR1 and CDR2: SNHLY and FYNNEI. With 2 bases clipped from V and 3 bases from J, the junction kept 5 bases outside the gene matches. The CDR3 extends over 15 amino acids. This CDR3 reads CASSELAGGDYGYTF. In DNA, the CDR3 is TGTGCCAGCAGTGAATTAGCAGGGGGCGACTATGGCTACACCTTC.

The chain has TRBV7-3 and TRBJ2-1; 7 bases align to TRBD2. This CDR3 region has 15 residues. Germline V gives CDR1 SGHTA, CDR2 FQGTGA. V lost 4 bases, J lost 10 bases, and 13 bases stayed unmatched. The CDR3 bases are TGTGCCAGCAGCTCCCCGGCTGGGAGGGAGGGGGAGCAGTTCTTC. Its protein is CASSSPAGREGEQFF.

The chain joins TRBV25-1 to TRBJ2-2; maybe TRBD1 (5 bases). Trimming took 7 bases from V and 0 from J, leaving 9 bases between them. The germline V gene encodes CDR1 MGHDK and CDR2 SYGVNS. The CDR3 totals 14 residues. DNA for the CDR3: TGTGCCAGCAAAGGGGATACGAACACCGGGGAGCTGTTTTTT. As protein: CASKGDTNTGELFF.

The V gene is TRBV7-2, the J gene TRBJ2-7, with 7 bases aligning to TRBD2. Germline trimming cut 5 bases from V and 4 bases from J; bases unmatched to any gene: 17. This CDR3 contains 17 residues. Looked up from germline, CDR1 is SGHTA and CDR2 is FQGNSA. The CDR3 spells CASSILTGTTPRYEQYF. For the CDR3, the DNA is TGTGCCAGCAGCATCCTGACCGGGACTACCCCCCGTTACGAGCAGTACTTC.

This clone was seen only once. The chain carries TRBV5-5 and TRBJ1-2; possible D gene TRBD1, 6 bases. CDR3 length: 15 amino acids. Germline CDR1 is SGHKS and CDR2 is YYEKEE (reference sequence). V lost 1 base to trimming and J lost 2 bases, with 12 bases between them. CDR3 sequence: CASSLKGTQNYGYTF. The DNA of the CDR3 is TGTGCCAGCAGCTTGAAGGGGACACAGAACTATGGCTACACCTTC.

The chain carries TRBV7-2 and TRBJ2-3, with 8 bases lining up with TRBD2. Germline V lookup: CDR1 SGHTA, CDR2 FQGNSA. V lost 5 bases, J lost 6 bases, and 4 bases stayed unmatched. The CDR3 extends over 13 amino acids. This CDR3 reads CASSPWTSDTQYF. The CDR3 DNA sequence: TGTGCCAGCAGCCCCTGGACTAGCGATACGCAGTATTTT.

The rearrangement uses TRBV6-5 and TRBJ1-2, with 7 bases fitting TRBD1. V was clipped by 1 base and J by 8 bases; unmatched bases: 4. Looked up from germline, CDR1 is MNHEY and CDR2 is SVGAGI. The CDR3 consists of 13 residues. CDR3 in amino acids: CASSYFRGDGYTF. The DNA of the CDR3 is TGTGCCAGCAGTTACTTCAGGGGGGACGGCTACACCTTC.

This rearrangement joins TRBV19 to TRBJ2-7; 9 bases map to TRBD1. Germline CDR1 reads LNHDA; CDR2 reads SQIVND (reference sequence). J lost 5 bases, V lost 5 bases, and 4 bases had no gene match. This CDR3 is 13 amino acids long. CDR3 loop: CASSPGTGNEQYF. CDR3 DNA: TGTGCCAGTAGTCCTGGGACAGGGAACGAGCAGTACTTC.

With regard to this clone: The same CDR3 also results from other DNA sequences found in this sample. This chain connects TRBV5-1 to TRBJ2-1; TRBD2 might be the D (5 bases). V was pared by 0 bases and J by 8 bases, with 6 bases between. The CDR3 covers 12 residues. Germline CDR1 and CDR2: SGHRS and YFSETQ. The CDR3 DNA sequence: TGCGCCAGCAGCTTGGGGGGAGATGAGCAGTTCTTC. It yields the protein CASSLGGDEQFF.